A selection of T cell receptor beta chains follows, all from one sample in a study of T cells in Graves' hyperthyroidism and ophthalmopathy. TCRdb re-analysed the multiplex PCR reads in MiXCR, keeping a single row per CDR3 protein. Here the sample spans about 420,000 distinct CDR3 sequences, 15% to 18% being singletons. Sequenced material: blood. Source of these receptors: a woman aged 18-29 years with Graves' hyperthyroidism. The CDR3 runs from the conserved cysteine through the conserved F or W. The D gene is left open where the match is weak. Not every row has a clone size; where given, it reads once, few, many or a size class.

j_call,clone_size,d_call,v_call,cdr3_aa,cdr3_nt
TRBJ2-7,.,TRBD2,TRBV5-1,CASSFGLAGGPLLYEQYF,TGCGCCAGCAGTTTCGGACTAGCGGGAGGGCCGCTCCTCTACGAGCAGTACTTC
TRBJ2-1,many,.,TRBV29-1,CSVELGQQFF,TGCAGCGTTGAACTGGGCCAGCAGTTCTTC
TRBJ1-1,.,.,TRBV7-9,CASSLGGQRTEAFF,TGTGCCAGCAGTTTAGGGGGGCAGCGCACTGAAGCTTTCTTT
TRBJ1-1,.,.,TRBV12-3/TRBV12-4,CASRPTGPNTEAFF,TGTGCCAGCAGGCCCACAGGGCCGAACACTGAAGCTTTCTTT
TRBJ1-6,.,TRBD1,TRBV28,CASSYGGQEGHF,TGTGCCAGCAGCTATGGGGGACAGGAAGGCCACTTT
TRBJ2-7,.,TRBD1,TRBV18,CASSPGTGLYEQYF,TGTGCCAGCTCCCCCGGGACAGGTCTGTACGAGCAGTACTTC
TRBJ2-7,many,TRBD1,TRBV6-1,CASTKGQGVPYEQYF,TGTGCCAGCACCAAAGGACAGGGAGTCCCCTACGAGCAGTACTTC
TRBJ1-2,.,.,TRBV3-1,CASSGAGGRYGYTF,TGTGCCAGCAGCGGGGCGGGGGGCCGCTATGGCTACACCTTC
TRBJ1-5,few,.,TRBV6-9,CASSIYRRHGNQPQHF,TGTGCCAGCAGTATTTACAGGAGACATGGCAATCAGCCCCAGCATTTT
TRBJ2-7,many,.,TRBV11-2,CASSLGRGQYEQYF,TGTGCCAGCAGCTTAGGTCGGGGACAATACGAGCAGTACTTC
TRBJ2-1,.,TRBD2,TRBV9,CASRGSTNEQFF,TGTGCCAGCCGCGGGAGCACCAATGAGCAGTTCTTC
TRBJ2-5,many,.,TRBV20-1,CSARPGAAWETQYF,TGCAGTGCTAGGCCGGGAGCAGCGTGGGAGACCCAGTACTTC
TRBJ1-1,many,.,TRBV6-1,CATNRRDITEAFF,TGTGCCACGAACAGGAGGGATATAACTGAAGCTTTCTTT